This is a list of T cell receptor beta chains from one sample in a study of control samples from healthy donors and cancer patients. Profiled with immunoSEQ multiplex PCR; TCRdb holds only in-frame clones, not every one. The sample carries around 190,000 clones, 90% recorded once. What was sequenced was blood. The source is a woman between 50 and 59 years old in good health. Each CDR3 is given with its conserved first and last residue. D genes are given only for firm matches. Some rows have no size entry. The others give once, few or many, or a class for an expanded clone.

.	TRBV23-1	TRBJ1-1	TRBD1	CASSLRFRGQPEAFF	TGCGCCAGCAGTCTTCGATTCAGGGGGCAACCTGAAGCTTTCTTT
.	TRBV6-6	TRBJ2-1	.	CASYEQRQSYYNEQFF	TGTGCCAGCTACGAACAGCGTCAATCGTACTACAATGAGCAGTTCTTC
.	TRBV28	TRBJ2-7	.	CASSPGTYEQYF	TGTGCCAGCAGTCCTGGGACCTACGAGCAGTACTTC
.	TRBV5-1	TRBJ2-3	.	CASSPGAGGADTQYF	TGCGCCAGCAGCCCGGGAGCCGGGGGCGCAGATACGCAGTATTTT
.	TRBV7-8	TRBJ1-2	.	CASSYGQLNYGYTF	TGTGCCAGCAGCTACGGACAACTTAACTATGGCTACACCTTC
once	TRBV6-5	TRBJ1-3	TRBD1	CASRPGTGSGNTIYF	TGTGCCAGCAGGCCCGGGACAGGGAGCGGAAACACCATATATTTT
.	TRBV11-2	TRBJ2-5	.	CASSLGETQYF	TGTGCCAGCAGCTTAGGAGAGACCCAGTACTTC
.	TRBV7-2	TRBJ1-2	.	CASSYQGQFYGYTF	TGTGCCAGCAGCTACCAAGGACAATTCTATGGCTACACCTTC
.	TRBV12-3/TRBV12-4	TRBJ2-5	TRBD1	CASSQQGRETQYF	TGTGCCAGCAGTCAACAGGGGCGGGAGACCCAGTACTTC
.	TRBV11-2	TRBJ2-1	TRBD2	CASSPRLAGMRENEQFF	TGTGCCAGCAGCCCCCGGCTAGCGGGAATGCGTGAGAATGAGCAGTTCTTC
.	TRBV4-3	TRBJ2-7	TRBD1	CASSQDHRGQTYEQYF	TGCGCCAGCAGCCAAGATCATCGGGGACAGACATACGAGCAGTACTTC
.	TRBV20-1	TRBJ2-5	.	CSARVRETQYF	TGCAGTGCTAGAGTGAGGGAGACCCAGTACTTC
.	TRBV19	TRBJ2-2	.	CASNLGTYTGELFF	TGTGCCAGTAATCTCGGCACCTACACCGGGGAGCTGTTTTTT
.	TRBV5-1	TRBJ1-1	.	CASSPNGRGTEAFF	TGCGCCAGCAGCCCAAACGGGCGAGGCACTGAAGCTTTCTTT
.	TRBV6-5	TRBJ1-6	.	CASSSDSFRSPLHF	TGTGCCAGCAGTTCGGACAGCTTCAGGTCACCCCTCCACTTT
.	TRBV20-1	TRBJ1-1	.	CSARETVEAFF	TGCAGTGCTAGAGAGACGGTTGAAGCTTTCTTT
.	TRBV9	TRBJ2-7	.	CASSVGRQGYEQYF	TGTGCCAGCAGCGTAGGGCGGCAGGGTTACGAGCAGTACTTC
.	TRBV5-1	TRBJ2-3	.	CASSGTGTNTDTQYF	TGCGCCAGCAGCGGAACCGGGACCAACACAGATACGCAGTATTTT
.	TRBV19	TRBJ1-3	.	CASSMRKDSGNTIYF	TGTGCCAGTAGTATGAGGAAGGACTCTGGAAACACCATATATTTT
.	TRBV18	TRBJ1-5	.	CASSPEQGGQPQHF	TGTGCCAGCTCACCCGAACAGGGTGGGCAGCCCCAGCATTTT
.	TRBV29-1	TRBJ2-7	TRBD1	CSVATGGGYEQYF	TGCAGCGTTGCTACAGGGGGTGGTTACGAGCAGTACTTC
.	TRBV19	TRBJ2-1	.	CASSTFEGTGQGLGRVFF	TGTGCCAGTAGTACTTTCGAAGGGACTGGGCAGGGCCTCGGTAGGGTGTTCTTC
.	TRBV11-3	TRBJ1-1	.	CASSSHQGNTEAFF	TGTGCCAGCAGCTCCCACCAGGGGAACACTGAAGCTTTCTTT
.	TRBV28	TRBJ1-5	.	CASSFGGSNQPQHF	TGTGCCAGCAGTTTTGGAGGAAGCAATCAGCCCCAGCATTTT
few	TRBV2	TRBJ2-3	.	CASRMGDTQYF	TGTGCCAGCAGGATGGGGGATACGCAGTATTTT
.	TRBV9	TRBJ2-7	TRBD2	CASSGGRGLADSYEQYF	TGTGCCAGCAGCGGAGGGCGGGGACTAGCGGATTCCTACGAGCAGTACTTC
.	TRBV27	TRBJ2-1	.	CASSSFLDPYNEQFF	TGTGCCAGCAGTTCCTTTTTAGACCCCTACAATGAGCAGTTCTTC
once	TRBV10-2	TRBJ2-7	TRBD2	CASSEPRTSVYEQYF	TGCGCCAGCAGTGAGCCCAGGACTAGCGTGTACGAGCAGTACTTC
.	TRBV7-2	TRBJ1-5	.	CASSLAGGNQPQHF	TGTGCCAGCAGCTTAGCGGGGGGCAATCAGCCCCAGCATTTT
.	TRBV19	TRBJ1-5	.	CASSLYDQPQHF	TGTGCCAGTAGTTTATACGATCAGCCCCAGCATTTT